The present T cell receptor beta chain was sequenced within a study of T cell responses to AZD1222 COVID-19 vaccine. At the level of the study: Timing groups of about 4 and about 12 weeks for second doses were pooled.

TCRdb's table, derived via immunoSEQ multiplex PCR, lists solely in-frame clones and lacks some. The sample consists of roughly 260,000 clones, over 90% of them appearing once. A remark on this clone: What it binds is unknown.

Broader study findings: Unmutated variant regions are reportedly targeted by nearly half of spike-specific TCRs. The donor cohort was predominantly white British with a female majority, and clonal diversity may have been underestimated. Spike-specific TCR breadth and depth were elevated following two AZD1222 doses.

Sequenced here: peripheral blood, sampled on day 0 of AZD1222 vaccination. The clonotype originates from an adult in good health.

CDR3 nucleotide sequence: TGTGCCAGCAGCGCGGCCGGGCCTTGGGGCAATCAGCCCCAGCATTTT. Its translation: CASSAAGPWGNQPQHF. V and J are TRBV5-6 and TRBJ1-5; D is unclear. The CDR3 contains 16 residues. Germline V lookup: CDR1 SGHDT, CDR2 YYEEEE. V was shortened by 4 bases and J by 2 bases, with 16 bases between the two germline ends.